This T cell receptor beta chain was retrieved from a study of OX40 agonist ivuxolimab in advanced cancers. Overall study: A partial response was reached by three patients: one with hepatocellular carcinoma and two with cutaneous melanoma.

Study outcomes and limitations: With doses of 0.1-3.0 mg/kg, partial responders showed among the lowest clonal expansion.

V shed 2 bases and J shed 7 bases, with 13 bases lying between them. The V gene's germline CDR1 is SGDLS and CDR2 YYNGEE. The CDR3 loop spans 13 amino acids. Data came from immunoSEQ multiplex PCR; TCRdb stores just in-frame clones and leaves some out. The sample holds approximately 10,000 clones; approximately 89% are singletons and the top ten take 25% to 35%. Of note for this clone: The antigen remains undetermined.

The source material was CD4+ or CD8+ T cells sorted from blood, sampled in a trial of the OX40 agonist ivuxolimab. This rearrangement joins TRBV9 to TRBJ2-7, with no clear D. The sequence was collected from an adult with an advanced solid tumor such as melanoma, head and neck, liver or kidney cancer. CDR3 in DNA: TGTGCCAGCAGCGTCGGGCGGCTCGGGGAGCAGTACTTC. Translated, it gives CASSVGRLGEQYF. Variable domain in full (rest from reference TRBV9 and TRBJ2-7): DSGVTQTPKHLITATGQRVTLRCSPRSGDLSVYWYQQSLDQGLQFLIQYYNGEERAKGNILERFSAQQFPDLHSELNLSSLELGDSALYFCASSVGRLGEQYFGPGTRLTVT.